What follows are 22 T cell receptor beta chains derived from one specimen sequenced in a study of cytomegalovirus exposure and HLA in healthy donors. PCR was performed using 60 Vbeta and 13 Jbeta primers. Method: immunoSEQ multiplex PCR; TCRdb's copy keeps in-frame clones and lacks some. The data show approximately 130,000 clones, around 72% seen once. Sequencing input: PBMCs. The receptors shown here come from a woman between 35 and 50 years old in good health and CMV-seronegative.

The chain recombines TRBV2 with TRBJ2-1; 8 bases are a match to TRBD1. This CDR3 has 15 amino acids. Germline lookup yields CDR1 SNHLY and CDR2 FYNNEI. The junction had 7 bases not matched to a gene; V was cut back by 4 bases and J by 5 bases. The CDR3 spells CASSVTGQDHNEQFF. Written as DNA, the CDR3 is TGTGCCAGCAGTGTTACGGGACAGGACCACAATGAGCAGTTCTTC.

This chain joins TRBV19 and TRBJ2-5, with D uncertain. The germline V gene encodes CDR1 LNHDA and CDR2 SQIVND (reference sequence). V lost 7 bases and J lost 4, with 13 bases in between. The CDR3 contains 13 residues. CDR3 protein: CASTPRVGETQYF. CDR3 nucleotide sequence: TGTGCCAGTACCCCCCGGGTGGGAGAGACCCAGTACTTC.

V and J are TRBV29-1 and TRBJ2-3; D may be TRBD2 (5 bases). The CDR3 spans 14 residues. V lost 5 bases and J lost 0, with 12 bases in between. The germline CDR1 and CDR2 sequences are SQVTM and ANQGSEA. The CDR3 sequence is CSVRRQGSTDTQYF. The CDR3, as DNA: TGCAGCGTTAGGAGGCAAGGTAGCACAGATACGCAGTATTTT.

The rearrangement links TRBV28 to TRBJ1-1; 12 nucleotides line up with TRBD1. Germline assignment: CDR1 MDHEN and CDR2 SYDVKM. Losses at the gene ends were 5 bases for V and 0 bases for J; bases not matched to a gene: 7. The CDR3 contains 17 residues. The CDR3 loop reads CASSESGTGGLNTEAFF. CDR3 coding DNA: TGTGCCAGCAGTGAATCCGGGACAGGGGGCTTGAACACTGAAGCTTTCTTT. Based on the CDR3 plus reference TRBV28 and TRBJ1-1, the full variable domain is DVKVTQSSRYLVKRTGEKVFLECVQDMDHENMFWYRQDPGLGLRLIYFSYDVKMKEKGDIPEGYSVSREKKERFSLILESASTNQTSMYLCASSESGTGGLNTEAFFGQGTRLTVV.

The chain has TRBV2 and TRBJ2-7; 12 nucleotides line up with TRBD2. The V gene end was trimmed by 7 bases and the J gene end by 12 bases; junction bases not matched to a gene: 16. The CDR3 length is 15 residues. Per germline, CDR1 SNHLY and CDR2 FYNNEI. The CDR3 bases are TGTGCCAGCACCCCCCAGCCACTAGCGGGGGGCCGGCGGTACTTC. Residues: CASTPQPLAGGRRYF.

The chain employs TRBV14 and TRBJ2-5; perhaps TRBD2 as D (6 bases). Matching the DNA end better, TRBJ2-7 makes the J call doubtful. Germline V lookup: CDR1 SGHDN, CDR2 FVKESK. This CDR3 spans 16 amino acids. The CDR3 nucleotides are TGTGCCAGCAGCCAAGGGGGGTTGGGGACTGACTACGAGCAGTACTTC. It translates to CASSQGGLGTDYEQYF.

The CDR3 DNA follows: TGCGCCAGCAGCTTGGGGCAGGGGTTGAACACTGAAGCTTTCTTT. It translates to CASSLGQGLNTEAFF. This chain links TRBV5-1 with TRBJ1-1, with D maybe TRBD1 (6 bases). CDR1 SGHRS and CDR2 YFSETQ come from the germline V gene. The CDR3 has 15 amino acids. V was clipped by 0 bases and J by 0 bases, with 9 bases between them. The full variable domain, in which reference TRBV5-1 and TRBJ1-1 provide the parts outside the CDR3, is KAGVTQTPRYLIKTRGQQVTLSCSPISGHRSVSWYQQTPGQGLQFLFEYFSETQRNKGNFPGRFSGRQFSNSRSEMNVSTLELGDSALYLCASSLGQGLNTEAFFGQGTRLTVV.

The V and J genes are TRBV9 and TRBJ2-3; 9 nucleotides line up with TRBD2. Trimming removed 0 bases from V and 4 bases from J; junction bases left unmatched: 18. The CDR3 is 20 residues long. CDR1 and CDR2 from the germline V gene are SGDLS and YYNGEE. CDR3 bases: TGTGCCAGCAGCGTAGCTACCGGCGGGGGGGCATCAGGTAGGCCAGATACGCAGTATTTT. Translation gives CASSVATGGGASGRPDTQYF.

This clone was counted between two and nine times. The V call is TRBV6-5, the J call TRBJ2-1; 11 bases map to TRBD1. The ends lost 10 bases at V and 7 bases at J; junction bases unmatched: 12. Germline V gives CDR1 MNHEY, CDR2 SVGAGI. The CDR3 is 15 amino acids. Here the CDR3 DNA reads TGTGCCACCCATACGGGGACAGGGGGAGGGAATGAGCAGTTCTTC. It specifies CATHTGTGGGNEQFF.

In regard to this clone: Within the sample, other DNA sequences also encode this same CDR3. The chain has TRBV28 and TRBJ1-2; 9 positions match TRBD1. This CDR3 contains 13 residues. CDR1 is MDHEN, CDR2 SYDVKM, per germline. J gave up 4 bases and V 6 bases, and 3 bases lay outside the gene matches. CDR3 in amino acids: CASSLQGAYGYTF. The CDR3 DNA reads TGTGCCAGCAGCCTACAGGGGGCCTATGGCTACACCTTC.

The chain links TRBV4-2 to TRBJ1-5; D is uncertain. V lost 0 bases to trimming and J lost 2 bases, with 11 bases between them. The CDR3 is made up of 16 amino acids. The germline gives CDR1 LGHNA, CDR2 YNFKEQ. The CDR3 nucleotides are TGTGCCAGCAGCCAAGACGTGCCCTCAGGCAATCAGCCCCAGCATTTT. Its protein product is CASSQDVPSGNQPQHF.

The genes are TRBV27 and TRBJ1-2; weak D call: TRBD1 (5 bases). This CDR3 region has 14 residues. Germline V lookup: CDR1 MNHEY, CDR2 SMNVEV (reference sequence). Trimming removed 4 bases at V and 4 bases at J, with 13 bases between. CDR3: CASSWDPGVYGYTF. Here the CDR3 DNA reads TGTGCCAGCAGTTGGGACCCGGGGGTCTATGGCTACACCTTC.

CDR3 amino acids: CATSGWTGGITEAFF. The DNA of the CDR3 is TGTGCCACCTCAGGGTGGACAGGGGGTATCACTGAAGCTTTCTTT. This chain connects TRBV5-4 to TRBJ1-1; the match to TRBD1 covers 10 bases. Looked up from germline, CDR1 is SGHNT and CDR2 is YYREEE (reference sequence). Trimming removed 9 bases from V and 4 bases from J; junction bases left unmatched: 12. This CDR3 spans 15 amino acids. The variable domain in full, completed from reference TRBV5-4 and TRBJ1-1, reads ETGVTQSPTHLIKTRGQQVTLRCSSQSGHNTVSWYQQALGQGPQFIFQYYREEENGRGNFPPRFSGLQFPNYSSELNVNALELDDSALYLCATSGWTGGITEAFFGQGTRLTVV.

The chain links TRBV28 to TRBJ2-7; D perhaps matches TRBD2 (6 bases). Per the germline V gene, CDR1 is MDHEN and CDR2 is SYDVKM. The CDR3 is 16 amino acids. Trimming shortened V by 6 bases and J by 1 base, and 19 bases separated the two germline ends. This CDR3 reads CASSPLGRGKSYEQYF. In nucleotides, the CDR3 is TGTGCCAGCAGCCCCCTCGGGCGGGGCAAATCCTACGAGCAGTACTTC.

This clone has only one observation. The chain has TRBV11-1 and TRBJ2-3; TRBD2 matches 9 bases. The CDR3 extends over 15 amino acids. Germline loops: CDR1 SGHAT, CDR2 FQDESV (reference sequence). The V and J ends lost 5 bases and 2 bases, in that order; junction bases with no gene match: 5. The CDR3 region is CASSIRLAATDTQYF. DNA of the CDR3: TGTGCCAGCAGCATTAGACTAGCGGCCACAGATACGCAGTATTTT.

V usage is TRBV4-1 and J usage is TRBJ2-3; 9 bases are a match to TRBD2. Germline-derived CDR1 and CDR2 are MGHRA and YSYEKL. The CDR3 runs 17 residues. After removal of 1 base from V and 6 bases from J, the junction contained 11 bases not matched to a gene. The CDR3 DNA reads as TGCGCCAGCAGCCAAGGGCTTAGCGGGGGACTCCTTGATACGCAGTATTTT. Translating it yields CASSQGLSGGLLDTQYF.

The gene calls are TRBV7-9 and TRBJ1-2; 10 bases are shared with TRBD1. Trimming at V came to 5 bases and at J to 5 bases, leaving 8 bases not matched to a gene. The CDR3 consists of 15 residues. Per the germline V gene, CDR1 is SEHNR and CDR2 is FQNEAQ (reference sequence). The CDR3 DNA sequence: TGTGCCAGCAGCCTGGGACAGGGGATGAATTATGGCTACACCTTC. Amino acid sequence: CASSLGQGMNYGYTF. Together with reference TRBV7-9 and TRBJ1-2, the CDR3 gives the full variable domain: DTGVSQNPRHKITKRGQNVTFRCDPISEHNRLYWYRQTLGQGPEFLTYFQNEAQLEKSRLLSDRFSAERPKGSFSTLEIQRTEQGDSAMYLCASSLGQGMNYGYTFGSGTRLTVV.

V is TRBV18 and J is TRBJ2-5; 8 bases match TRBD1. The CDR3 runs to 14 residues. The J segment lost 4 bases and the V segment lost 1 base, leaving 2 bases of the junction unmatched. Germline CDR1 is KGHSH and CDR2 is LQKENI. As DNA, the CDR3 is TGTGCCAGCTCACCACAACAGGGGGGAGAGACCCAGTACTTC. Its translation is CASSPQQGGETQYF.

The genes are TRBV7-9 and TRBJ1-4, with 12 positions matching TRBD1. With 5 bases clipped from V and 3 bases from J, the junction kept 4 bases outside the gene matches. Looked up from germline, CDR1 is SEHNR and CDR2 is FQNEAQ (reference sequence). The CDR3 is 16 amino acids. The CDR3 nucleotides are TGTGCCAGCAGCGGGGGACAGGGGGCGTCTAATGAAAAACTGTTTTTT. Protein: CASSGGQGASNEKLFF.

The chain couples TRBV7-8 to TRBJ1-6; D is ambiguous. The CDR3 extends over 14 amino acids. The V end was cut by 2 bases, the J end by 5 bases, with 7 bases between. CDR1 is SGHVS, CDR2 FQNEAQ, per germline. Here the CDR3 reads CASSLSQDNSPLHF. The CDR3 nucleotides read TGTGCCAGCAGCTTAAGTCAGGATAATTCACCCCTCCACTTT.

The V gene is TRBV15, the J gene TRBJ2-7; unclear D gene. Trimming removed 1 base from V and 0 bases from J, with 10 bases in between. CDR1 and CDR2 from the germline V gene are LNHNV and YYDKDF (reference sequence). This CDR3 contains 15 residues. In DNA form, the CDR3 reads TGTGCCACCAGCAGAGTAGCCGGAAGCTCCTACGAGCAGTACTTC. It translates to CATSRVAGSSYEQYF. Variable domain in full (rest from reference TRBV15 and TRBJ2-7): DAMVIQNPRYQVTQFGKPVTLSCSQTLNHNVMYWYQQKSSQAPKLLFHYYDKDFNNEADTPDNFQSRRPNTSFCFLDIRSPGLGDTAMYLCATSRVAGSSYEQYFGPGTRLTVT.

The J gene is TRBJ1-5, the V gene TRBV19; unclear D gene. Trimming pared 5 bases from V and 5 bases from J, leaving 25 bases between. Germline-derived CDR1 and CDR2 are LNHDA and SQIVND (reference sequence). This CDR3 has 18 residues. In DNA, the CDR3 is TGTGCCAGTAGTCCGGGTTCCATCTACCGACGATCTGATCAGCCCCAGCATTTT. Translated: CASSPGSIYRRSDQPQHF.